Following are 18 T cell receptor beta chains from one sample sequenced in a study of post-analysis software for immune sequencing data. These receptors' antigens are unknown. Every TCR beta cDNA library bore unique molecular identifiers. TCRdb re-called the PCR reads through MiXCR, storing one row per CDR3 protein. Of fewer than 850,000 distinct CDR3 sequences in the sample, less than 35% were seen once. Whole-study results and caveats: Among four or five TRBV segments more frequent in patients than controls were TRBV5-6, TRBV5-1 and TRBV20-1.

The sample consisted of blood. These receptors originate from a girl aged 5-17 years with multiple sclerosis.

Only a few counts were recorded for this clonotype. The CDR3 sequence is CASSSAGPASPLHF. The CDR3 coding sequence is TGCGCCAGCAGCTCGGCGGGGCCCGCTTCACCCCTCCACTTT. This chain uses TRBV5-1 with TRBJ1-6; D possibly corresponds to TRBD1 (5 bases). This CDR3 is 14 amino acids long. The V end was cut by 3 bases, the J end by 9 bases, with 13 bases between. The germline CDR1 and CDR2 sequences are SGHRS and YFSETQ.

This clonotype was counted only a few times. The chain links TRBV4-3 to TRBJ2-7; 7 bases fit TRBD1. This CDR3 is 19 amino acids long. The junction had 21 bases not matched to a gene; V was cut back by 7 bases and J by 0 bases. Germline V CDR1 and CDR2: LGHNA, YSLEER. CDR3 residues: CASIPTPGQILPSSYEQYF. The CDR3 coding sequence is TGCGCCAGCATTCCAACACCGGGACAGATACTTCCAAGCTCCTACGAGCAGTACTTC.

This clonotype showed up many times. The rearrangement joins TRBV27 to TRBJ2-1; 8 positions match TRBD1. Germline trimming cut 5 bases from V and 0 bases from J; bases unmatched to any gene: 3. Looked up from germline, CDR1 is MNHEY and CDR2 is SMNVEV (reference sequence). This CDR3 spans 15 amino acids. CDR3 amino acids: CASSRDRSSYNEQFF. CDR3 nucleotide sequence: TGTGCCAGCAGTCGGGACAGGTCCTCCTACAATGAGCAGTTCTTC.

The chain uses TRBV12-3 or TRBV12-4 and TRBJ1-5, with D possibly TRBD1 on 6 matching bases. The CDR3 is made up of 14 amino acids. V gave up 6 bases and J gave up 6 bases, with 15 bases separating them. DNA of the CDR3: TGTGCCAGCAGACCTGGGGGCGACAGTCAGCCCCAGCATTTT. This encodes CASRPGGDSQPQHF.

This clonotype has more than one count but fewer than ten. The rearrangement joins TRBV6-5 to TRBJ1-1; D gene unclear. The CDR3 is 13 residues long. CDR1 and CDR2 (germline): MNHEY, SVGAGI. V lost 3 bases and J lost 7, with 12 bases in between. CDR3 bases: TGTGCCAGCAGTTATGGGGTCGGAATTGAAGCTTTCTTT. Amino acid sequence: CASSYGVGIEAFF.

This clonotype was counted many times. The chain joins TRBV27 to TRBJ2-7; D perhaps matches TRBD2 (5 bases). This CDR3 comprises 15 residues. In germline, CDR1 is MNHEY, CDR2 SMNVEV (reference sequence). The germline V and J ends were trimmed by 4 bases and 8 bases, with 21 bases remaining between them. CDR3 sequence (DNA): TGTGCCAGCAGTTCGCCCCGACTACCCATGACCCAGCAGTACTTC. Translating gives CASSSPRLPMTQQYF.

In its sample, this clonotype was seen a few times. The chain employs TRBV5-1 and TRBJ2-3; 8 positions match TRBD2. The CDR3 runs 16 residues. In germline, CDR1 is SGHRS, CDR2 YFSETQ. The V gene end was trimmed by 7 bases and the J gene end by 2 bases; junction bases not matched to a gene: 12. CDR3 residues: CASCSTGGPYTDTQYF. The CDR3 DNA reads TGCGCCAGCTGTTCGACGGGGGGGCCTTACACAGATACGCAGTATTTT. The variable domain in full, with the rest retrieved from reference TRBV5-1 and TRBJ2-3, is KAGVTQTPRYLIKTRGQQVTLSCSPISGHRSVSWYQQTPGQGLQFLFEYFSETQRNKGNFPGRFSGRQFSNSRSEMNVSTLELGDSALYLCASCSTGGPYTDTQYFGPGTRLTVL.

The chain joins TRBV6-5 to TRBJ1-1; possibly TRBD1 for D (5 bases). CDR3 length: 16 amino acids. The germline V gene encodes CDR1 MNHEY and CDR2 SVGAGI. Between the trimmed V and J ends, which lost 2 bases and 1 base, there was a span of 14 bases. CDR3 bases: TGTGCCAGCAGTTACCGTGGACATGGGGCGAACACTGAAGCTTTCTTT. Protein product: CASSYRGHGANTEAFF.

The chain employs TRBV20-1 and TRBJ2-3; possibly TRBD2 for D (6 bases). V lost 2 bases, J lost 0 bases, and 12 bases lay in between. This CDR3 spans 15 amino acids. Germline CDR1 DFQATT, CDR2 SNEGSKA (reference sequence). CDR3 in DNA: TGCAGTGCTAGACCGGGGACTGGGAGCACAGATACGCAGTATTTT. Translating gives CSARPGTGSTDTQYF.

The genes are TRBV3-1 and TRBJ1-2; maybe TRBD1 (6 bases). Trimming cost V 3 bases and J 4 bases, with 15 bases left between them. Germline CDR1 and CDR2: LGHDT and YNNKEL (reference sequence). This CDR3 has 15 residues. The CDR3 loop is CASSQGHRDIYGYTF. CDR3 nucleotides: TGTGCCAGCAGCCAGGGACACAGGGACATCTATGGCTACACCTTC.

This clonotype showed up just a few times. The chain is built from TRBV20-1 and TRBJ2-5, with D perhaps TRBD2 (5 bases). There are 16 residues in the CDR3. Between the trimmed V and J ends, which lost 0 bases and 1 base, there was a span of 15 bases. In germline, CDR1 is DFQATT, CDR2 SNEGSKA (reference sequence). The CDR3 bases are TGCAGTGCTAGAGATCGGTCGGAGGCCCCCCAAGAGACCCAGTACTTC. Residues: CSARDRSEAPQETQYF.

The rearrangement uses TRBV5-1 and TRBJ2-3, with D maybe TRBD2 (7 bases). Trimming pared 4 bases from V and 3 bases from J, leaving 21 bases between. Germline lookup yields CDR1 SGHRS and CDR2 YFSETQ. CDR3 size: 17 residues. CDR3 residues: CASSLEGGVLMTDTQYF. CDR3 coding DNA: TGCGCCAGCAGCCTGGAGGGGGGGGTCCTGATGACAGATACGCAGTATTTT.

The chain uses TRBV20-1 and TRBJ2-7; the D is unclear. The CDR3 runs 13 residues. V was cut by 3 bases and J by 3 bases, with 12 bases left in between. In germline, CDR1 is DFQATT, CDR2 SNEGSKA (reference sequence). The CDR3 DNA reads TGCAGTGCTAGGGGCAGAACTAACTACGAGCAGTACTTC. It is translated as CSARGRTNYEQYF.

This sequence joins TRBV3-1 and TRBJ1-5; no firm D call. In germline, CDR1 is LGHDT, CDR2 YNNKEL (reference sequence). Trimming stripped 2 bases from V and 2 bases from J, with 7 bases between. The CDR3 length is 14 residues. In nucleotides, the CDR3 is TGTGCCAGCAGCCAATCCCCGGGCAATCAGCCCCAGCATTTT. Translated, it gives CASSQSPGNQPQHF.

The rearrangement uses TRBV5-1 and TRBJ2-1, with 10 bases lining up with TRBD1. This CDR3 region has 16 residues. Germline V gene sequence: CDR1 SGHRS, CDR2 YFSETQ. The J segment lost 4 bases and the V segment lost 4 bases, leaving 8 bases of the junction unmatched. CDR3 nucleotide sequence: TGCGCCAGCAGCCCTCGACCGGGACAGGGGTACAATGAGCAGTTCTTC. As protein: CASSPRPGQGYNEQFF.

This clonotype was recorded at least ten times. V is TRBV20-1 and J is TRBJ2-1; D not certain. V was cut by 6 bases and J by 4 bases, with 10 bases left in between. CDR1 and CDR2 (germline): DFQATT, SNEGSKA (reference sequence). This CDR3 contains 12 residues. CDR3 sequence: CSASRSYNEQFF. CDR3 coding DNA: TGCAGTGCCTCCCGAAGTTACAATGAGCAGTTCTTC.

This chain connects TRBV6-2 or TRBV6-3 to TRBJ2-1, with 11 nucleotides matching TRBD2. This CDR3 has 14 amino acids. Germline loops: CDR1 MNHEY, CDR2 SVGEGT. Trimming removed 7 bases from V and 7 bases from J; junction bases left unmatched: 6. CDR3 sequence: CASTRTSGWNEQFF. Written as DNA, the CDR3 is TGTGCCAGCACCAGGACTAGCGGGTGGAATGAGCAGTTCTTC.

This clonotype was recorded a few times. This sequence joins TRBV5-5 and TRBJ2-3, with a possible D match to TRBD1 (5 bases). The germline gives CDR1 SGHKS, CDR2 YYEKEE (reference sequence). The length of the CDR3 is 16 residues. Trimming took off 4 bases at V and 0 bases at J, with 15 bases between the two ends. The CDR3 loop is CASSPLTVLSTDTQYF. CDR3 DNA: TGTGCCAGCAGCCCCTTGACAGTCTTAAGCACAGATACGCAGTATTTT.